Listed below are T cell receptor beta chains from one sample, sequenced in a study of blood T cell repertoires in COVID-19. The assay was immunoSEQ multiplex PCR, and TCRdb's table has in-frame clones only and misses some. The table shows 95,000 to 110,000 clones, with roughly nine tenths occurring only once. Sequenced sample: peripheral blood. All receptors come from a human donor in a cohort sampled during active COVID-19. The CDR3 runs from the conserved cysteine through the conserved F or W. Fields, in order: V gene, CDR3 length, D gene, CDR3 protein. D genes are given only for firm matches.

V: TRBV28
length: 13
D: -
CDR3: CASRRQYRYEQYF

V: TRBV28
length: 13
D: -
CDR3: CASKRPGPKTQYF

V: TRBV28
length: 15
D: TRBD1
CDR3: CASRSYRGLGYEQYF

V: TRBV12-5
length: 14
D: TRBD1
CDR3: CASGQGQTAYEQYF

V: TRBV4-1
length: 14
D: TRBD2
CDR3: CASRASGSQGEQFF

V: TRBV2
length: 12
D: -
CDR3: CASNRGLETQYF

V: TRBV2
length: 14
D: TRBD2
CDR3: CASSPQGAGTTQYF

V: TRBV11-3
length: 15
D: -
CDR3: CASSLDGGNSYEQYF

V: TRBV30
length: 13
D: -
CDR3: CAWKDSSNYGYTF

V: TRBV9
length: 14
D: TRBD2
CDR3: CASSTGTSADTQYF

V: TRBV4-3
length: 15
D: -
CDR3: CASSRSGATIEKLFF

V: TRBV13
length: 15
D: TRBD1
CDR3: CASSLGGPMNTEAFF

V: TRBV5-4
length: 13
D: -
CDR3: CASTPQGRGGYTF

V: TRBV11-2
length: 16
D: TRBD2
CDR3: CASSQKRGLAAHTQYF

V: TRBV5-1
length: 15
D: TRBD2
CDR3: CASSLGTSGTYEQYF

V: TRBV25-1
length: 14
D: -
CDR3: CASSRSGLVAEAFF

V: TRBV28
length: 15
D: TRBD2
CDR3: CASRGEGSSYNEQFF

V: TRBV7-9
length: 18
D: TRBD1
CDR3: CASSPKTGTGEHTGELFF

V: TRBV9
length: 16
D: -
CDR3: CASSVARVSNTGELFF

V: TRBV27
length: 11
D: -
CDR3: CASSLEGKAFF

V: TRBV6-5
length: 14
D: TRBD2
CDR3: CASSRTSGSYEQYF

V: TRBV3-1/TRBV3-2
length: 16
D: TRBD1
CDR3: CASSLSGTGSTGELFF

V: TRBV10-2
length: 14
D: TRBD1
CDR3: CASRPGQGAYEQYF

V: TRBV12-3/TRBV12-4
length: 13
D: -
CDR3: CASTQGPGDTQYF

V: TRBV6-2/TRBV6-3
length: 13
D: -
CDR3: CASSYYEAQGYTF

V: TRBV11-2
length: 17
D: TRBD2
CDR3: CASSPGLAGVAKNIQYF

V: TRBV28
length: 17
D: TRBD1
CDR3: CASSRTGRGIIDQPQHF

V: TRBV25-1
length: 17
D: -
CDR3: CASSGGDLPSSSYEQYF

V: TRBV12-5
length: 13
D: TRBD1
CDR3: CASHRGLGTEAFF

V: TRBV27
length: 17
D: TRBD2
CDR3: CASSLGRLAGTTDTQYF

V: TRBV7-9
length: 13
D: -
CDR3: CASSLERSYGYTF

V: TRBV14
length: 15
D: TRBD1
CDR3: CASRTTGANTGELFF

V: TRBV7-8
length: 15
D: -
CDR3: CASSFLGQRQETQYF